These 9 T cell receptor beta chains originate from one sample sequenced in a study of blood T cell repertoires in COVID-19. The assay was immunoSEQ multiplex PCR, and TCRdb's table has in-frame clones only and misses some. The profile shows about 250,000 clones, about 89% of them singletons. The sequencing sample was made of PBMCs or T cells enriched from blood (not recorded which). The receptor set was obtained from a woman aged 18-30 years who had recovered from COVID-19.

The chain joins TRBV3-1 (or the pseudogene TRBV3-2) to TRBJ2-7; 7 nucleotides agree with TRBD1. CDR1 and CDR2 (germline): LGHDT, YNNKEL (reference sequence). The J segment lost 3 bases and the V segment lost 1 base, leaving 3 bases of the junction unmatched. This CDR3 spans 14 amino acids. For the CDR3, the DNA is TGTGCCAGCAGCCAAGGACAGGGCCACTACGAGCAGTACTTC. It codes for CASSQGQGHYEQYF.

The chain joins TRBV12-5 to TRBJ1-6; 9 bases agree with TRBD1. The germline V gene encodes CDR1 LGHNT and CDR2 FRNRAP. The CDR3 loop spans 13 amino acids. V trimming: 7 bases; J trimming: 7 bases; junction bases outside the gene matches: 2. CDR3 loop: CASAGTGNSPLHF. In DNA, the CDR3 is TGTGCTAGTGCCGGGACAGGGAATTCACCCCTCCACTTT.

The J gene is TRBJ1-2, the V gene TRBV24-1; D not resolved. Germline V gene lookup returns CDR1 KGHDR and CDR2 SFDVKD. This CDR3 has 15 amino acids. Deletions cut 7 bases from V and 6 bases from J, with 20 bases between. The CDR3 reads CATSDPQRAHDGYTF. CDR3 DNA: TGTGCCACCAGCGACCCTCAGAGGGCACACGATGGCTACACCTTC.

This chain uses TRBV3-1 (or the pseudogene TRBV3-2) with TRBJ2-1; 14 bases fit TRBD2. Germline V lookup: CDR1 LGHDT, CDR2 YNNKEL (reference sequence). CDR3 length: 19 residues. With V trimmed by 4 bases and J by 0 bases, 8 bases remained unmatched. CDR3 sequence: CASSRGTSGSYSSYNEQFF. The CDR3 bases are TGTGCCAGCAGCCGTGGGACTAGCGGGAGTTATAGCTCCTACAATGAGCAGTTCTTC.

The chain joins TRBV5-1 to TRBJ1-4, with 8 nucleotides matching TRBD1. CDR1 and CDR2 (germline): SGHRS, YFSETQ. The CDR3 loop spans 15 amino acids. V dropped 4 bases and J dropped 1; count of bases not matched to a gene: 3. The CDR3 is CASSQGQGTNEKLFF. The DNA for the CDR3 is TGCGCCAGCAGCCAAGGACAGGGAACTAATGAAAAACTGTTTTTT. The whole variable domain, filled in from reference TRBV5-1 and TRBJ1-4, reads KAGVTQTPRYLIKTRGQQVTLSCSPISGHRSVSWYQQTPGQGLQFLFEYFSETQRNKGNFPGRFSGRQFSNSRSEMNVSTLELGDSALYLCASSQGQGTNEKLFFGSGTQLSVL.

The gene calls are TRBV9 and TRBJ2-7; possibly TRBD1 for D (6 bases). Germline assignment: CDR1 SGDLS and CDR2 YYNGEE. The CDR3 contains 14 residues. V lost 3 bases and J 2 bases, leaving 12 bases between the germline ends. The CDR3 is CASSETTGTYEQYF. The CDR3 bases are TGTGCCAGCAGCGAGACGACAGGTACCTACGAGCAGTACTTC.

This CDR3 is CATTFSTSGGNSYEQYF. CDR3 bases: TGTGCCACCACCTTTTCGACTAGCGGGGGAAACTCCTACGAGCAGTACTTC. The V and J genes are TRBV24-1 and TRBJ2-7; 12 bases line up with TRBD2. The J segment lost 0 bases and the V segment lost 8 bases, leaving 10 bases of the junction unmatched. CDR3 length: 17 residues. Germline-derived CDR1 and CDR2 are KGHDR and SFDVKD.

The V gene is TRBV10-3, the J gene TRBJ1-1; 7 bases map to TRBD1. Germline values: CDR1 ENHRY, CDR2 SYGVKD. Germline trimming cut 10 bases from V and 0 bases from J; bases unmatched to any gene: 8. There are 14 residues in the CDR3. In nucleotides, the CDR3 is TGTGCCACCCGACAGGGCACAATGAACACTGAAGCTTTCTTT. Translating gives CATRQGTMNTEAFF.

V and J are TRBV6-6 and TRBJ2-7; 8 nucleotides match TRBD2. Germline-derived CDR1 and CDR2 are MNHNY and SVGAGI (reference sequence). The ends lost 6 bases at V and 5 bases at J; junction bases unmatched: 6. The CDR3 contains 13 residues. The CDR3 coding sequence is TGTGCCAGCAGCTCCTCGACTAGCGACGAGCAGTACTTC. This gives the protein CASSSSTSDEQYF.